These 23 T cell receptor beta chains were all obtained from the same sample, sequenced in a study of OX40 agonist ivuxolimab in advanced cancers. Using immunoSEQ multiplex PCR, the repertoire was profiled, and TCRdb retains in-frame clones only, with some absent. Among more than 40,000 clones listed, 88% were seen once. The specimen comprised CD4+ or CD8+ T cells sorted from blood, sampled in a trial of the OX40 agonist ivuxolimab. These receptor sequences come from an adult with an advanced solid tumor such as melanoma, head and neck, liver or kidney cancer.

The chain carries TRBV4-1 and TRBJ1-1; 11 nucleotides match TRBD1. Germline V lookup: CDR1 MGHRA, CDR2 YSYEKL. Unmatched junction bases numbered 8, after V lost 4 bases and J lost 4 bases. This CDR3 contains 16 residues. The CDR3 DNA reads TGCGCCAGCAGCCCCGGACAGGGGGCAAGGAGCACTGAAGCTTTCTTT. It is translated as CASSPGQGARSTEAFF.

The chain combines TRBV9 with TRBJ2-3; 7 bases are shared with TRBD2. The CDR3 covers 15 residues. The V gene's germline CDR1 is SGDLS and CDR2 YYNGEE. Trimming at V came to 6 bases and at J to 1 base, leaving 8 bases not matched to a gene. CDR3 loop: CASTPFAGGTDTQYF. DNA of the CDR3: TGTGCCAGCACCCCTTTCGCGGGGGGCACAGATACGCAGTATTTT.

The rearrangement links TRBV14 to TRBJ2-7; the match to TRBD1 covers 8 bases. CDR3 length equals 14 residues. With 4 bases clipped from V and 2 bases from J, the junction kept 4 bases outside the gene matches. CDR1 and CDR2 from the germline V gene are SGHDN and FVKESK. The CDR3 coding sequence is TGTGCCAGCAGCCGGGACAGGACCACCTACGAGCAGTACTTC. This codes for CASSRDRTTYEQYF.

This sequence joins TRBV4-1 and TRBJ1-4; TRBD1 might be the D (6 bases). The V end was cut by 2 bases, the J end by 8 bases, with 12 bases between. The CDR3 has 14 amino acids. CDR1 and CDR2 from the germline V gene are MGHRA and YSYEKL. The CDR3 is CASSQPTGGEKLFF. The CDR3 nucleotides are TGCGCCAGCAGCCAACCGACAGGTGGAGAAAAACTGTTTTTT.

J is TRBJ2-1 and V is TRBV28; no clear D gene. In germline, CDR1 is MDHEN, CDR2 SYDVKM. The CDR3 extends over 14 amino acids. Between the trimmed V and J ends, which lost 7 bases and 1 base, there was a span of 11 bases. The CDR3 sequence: CASMSAGSYNEQFF. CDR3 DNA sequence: TGTGCCAGCATGAGTGCTGGGTCCTACAATGAGCAGTTCTTC.

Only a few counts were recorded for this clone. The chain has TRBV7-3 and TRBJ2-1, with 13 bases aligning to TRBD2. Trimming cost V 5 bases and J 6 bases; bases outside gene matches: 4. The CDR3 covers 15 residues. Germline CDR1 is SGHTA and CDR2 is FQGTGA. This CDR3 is CASSPGLAGANEQFF. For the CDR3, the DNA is TGTGCCAGCAGCCCTGGACTAGCGGGAGCCAATGAGCAGTTCTTC. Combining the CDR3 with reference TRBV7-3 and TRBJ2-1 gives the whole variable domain GAGVSQTPSNKVTEKGKYVELRCDPISGHTALYWYRQSLGQGPEFLIYFQGTGAADDSGLPNDRFFAVRPEGSVSTLKIQRTERGDSAVYLCASSPGLAGANEQFFGPGTRLTVL.

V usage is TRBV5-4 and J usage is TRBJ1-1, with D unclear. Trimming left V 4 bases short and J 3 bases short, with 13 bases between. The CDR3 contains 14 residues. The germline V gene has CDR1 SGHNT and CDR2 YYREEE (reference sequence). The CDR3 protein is CASSRSIPDTEAFF. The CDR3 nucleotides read TGTGCCAGCAGCCGCTCTATACCGGACACTGAAGCTTTCTTT.

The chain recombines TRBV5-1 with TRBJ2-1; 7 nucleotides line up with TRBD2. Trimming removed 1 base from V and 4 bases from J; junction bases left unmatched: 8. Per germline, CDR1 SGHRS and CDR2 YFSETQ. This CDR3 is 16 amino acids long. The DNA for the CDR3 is TGCGCCAGCAGCTTGACGGGGACTACCATTTACAATGAGCAGTTCTTC. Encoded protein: CASSLTGTTIYNEQFF.

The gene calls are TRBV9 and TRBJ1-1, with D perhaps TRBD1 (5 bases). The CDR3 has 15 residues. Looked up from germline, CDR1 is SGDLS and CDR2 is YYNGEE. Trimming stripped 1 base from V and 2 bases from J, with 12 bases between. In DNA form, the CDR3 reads TGTGCCAGCAGCGTACTTGGGGGAGGAAACACTGAAGCTTTCTTT. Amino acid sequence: CASSVLGGGNTEAFF.

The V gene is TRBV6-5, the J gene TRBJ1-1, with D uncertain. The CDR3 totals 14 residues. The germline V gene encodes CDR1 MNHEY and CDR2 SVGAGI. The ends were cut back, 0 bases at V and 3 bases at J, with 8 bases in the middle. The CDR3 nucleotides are TGTGCCAGCAGTTACTCGGGCCGAGACACTGAAGCTTTCTTT. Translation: CASSYSGRDTEAFF.

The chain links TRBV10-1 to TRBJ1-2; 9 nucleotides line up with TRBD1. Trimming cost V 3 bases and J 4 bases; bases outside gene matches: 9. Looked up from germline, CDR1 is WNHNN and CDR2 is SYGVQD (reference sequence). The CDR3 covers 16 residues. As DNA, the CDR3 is TGCGCCAGCAGTGAAACCGGGACAGGGAACACCTATGGCTACACCTTC. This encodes CASSETGTGNTYGYTF.

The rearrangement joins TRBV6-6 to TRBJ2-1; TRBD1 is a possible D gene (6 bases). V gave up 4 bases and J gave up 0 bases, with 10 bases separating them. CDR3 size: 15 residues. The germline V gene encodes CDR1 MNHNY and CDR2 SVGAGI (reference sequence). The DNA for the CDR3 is TGTGCCAGCAGTTTACAGGGAAGCTCCTACAATGAGCAGTTCTTC. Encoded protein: CASSLQGSSYNEQFF.

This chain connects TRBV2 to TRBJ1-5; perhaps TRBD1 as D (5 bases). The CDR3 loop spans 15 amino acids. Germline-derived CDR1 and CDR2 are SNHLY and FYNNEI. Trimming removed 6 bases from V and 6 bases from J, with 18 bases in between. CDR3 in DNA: TGTGCCAGCAGCTCCGGACGGGGGAGTAGTCAGCCCCAGCATTTT. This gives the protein CASSSGRGSSQPQHF.

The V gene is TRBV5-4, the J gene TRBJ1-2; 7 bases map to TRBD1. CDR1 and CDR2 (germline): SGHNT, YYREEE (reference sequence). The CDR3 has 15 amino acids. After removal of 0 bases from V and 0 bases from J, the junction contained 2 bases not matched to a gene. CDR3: CASSLGTGPNYGYTF. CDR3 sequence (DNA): TGTGCCAGCAGCTTGGGGACAGGTCCTAACTATGGCTACACCTTC.

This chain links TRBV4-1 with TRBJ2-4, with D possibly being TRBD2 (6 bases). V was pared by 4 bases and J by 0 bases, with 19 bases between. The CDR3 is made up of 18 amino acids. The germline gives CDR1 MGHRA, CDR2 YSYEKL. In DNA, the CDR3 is TGCGCCAGCAGCCGCCCAAGGGCGGGAAACATAGCCAAAAACATTCAGTACTTC. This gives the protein CASSRPRAGNIAKNIQYF.

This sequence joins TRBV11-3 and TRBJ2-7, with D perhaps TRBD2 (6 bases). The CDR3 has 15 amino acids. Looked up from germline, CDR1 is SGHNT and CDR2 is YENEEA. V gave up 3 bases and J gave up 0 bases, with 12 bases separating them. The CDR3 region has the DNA TGTGCCAGCAGCTTGGGACGGGGGAACTCCTACGAGCAGTACTTC. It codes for CASSLGRGNSYEQYF.

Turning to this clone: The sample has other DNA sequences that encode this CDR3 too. The CDR3 nucleotides read TGTGCCAGTAGTACCATGACTAGCGCTTCCTACGAGCAGTACTTC. It is translated as CASSTMTSASYEQYF. J is TRBJ2-7 and V is TRBV19; 8 bases match TRBD2. V lost 4 bases, J lost 1 base, and 6 bases stayed unmatched. The CDR3 totals 15 residues. Germline V gives CDR1 LNHDA, CDR2 SQIVND (reference sequence).

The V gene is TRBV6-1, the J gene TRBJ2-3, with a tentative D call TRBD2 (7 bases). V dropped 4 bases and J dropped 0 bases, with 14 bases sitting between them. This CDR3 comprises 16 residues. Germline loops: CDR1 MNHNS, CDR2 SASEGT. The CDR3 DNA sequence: TGTGCCAGCAGTGGTTGGGGGGGGCCGAGCACAGATACGCAGTATTTT. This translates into CASSGWGGPSTDTQYF.

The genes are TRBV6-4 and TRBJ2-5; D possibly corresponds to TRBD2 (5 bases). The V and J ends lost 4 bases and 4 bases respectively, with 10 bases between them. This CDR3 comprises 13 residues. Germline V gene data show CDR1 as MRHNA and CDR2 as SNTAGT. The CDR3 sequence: CASSGAGGETQYF. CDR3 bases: TGTGCCAGCAGTGGCGCGGGTGGAGAGACCCAGTACTTC.

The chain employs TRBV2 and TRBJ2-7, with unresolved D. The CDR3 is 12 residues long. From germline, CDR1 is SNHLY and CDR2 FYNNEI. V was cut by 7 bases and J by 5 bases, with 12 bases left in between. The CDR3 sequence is CASILLRDEQYF. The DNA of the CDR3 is TGTGCCAGCATTCTCTTAAGGGACGAGCAGTACTTC.

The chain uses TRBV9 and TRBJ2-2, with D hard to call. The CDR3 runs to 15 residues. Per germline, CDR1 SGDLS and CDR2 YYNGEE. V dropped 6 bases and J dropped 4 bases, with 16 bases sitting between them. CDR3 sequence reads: CASNPTLFPTGELFF. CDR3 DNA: TGTGCCAGCAACCCGACCCTTTTTCCCACCGGGGAGCTGTTTTTT.

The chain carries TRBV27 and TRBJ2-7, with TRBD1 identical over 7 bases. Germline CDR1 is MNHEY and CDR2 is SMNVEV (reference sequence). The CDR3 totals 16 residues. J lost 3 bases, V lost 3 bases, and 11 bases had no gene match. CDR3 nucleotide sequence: TGTGCCAGCAGTTTTCTCCGGGACAGCTATATCTACGAGCAGTACTTC. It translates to CASSFLRDSYIYEQYF.

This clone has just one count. CDR3 DNA sequence: TGTGCTAGTGGTTTGGTACCCAATAACTATGGCTACACCTTC. Protein sequence: CASGLVPNNYGYTF. V usage is TRBV12-5 and J usage is TRBJ1-2, with no clear D. The CDR3 length is 14 residues. The V end was cut by 0 bases, the J end by 1 base, with 6 bases between. Germline CDR1 is LGHNT and CDR2 is FRNRAP.